Listed here are 10 T cell receptor beta chains from one sample, sequenced in a study of siplizumab effects on memory and regulatory T cells. Method: immunoSEQ multiplex PCR; TCRdb's copy keeps in-frame clones and lacks some. The table has about 110,000 clones, roughly 92% seen once. The sample taken for sequencing was CD4+ T cells sorted from blood. The receptors derive from a human donor in good health.

This chain joins TRBV9 and TRBJ2-3; 9 bases align to TRBD2. This CDR3 is 17 amino acids long. Germline V gene data show CDR1 as SGDLS and CDR2 as YYNGEE. V shed 4 bases, J shed 2 bases, and the junction held 11 bases outside the gene matches. The DNA for the CDR3 is TGTGCCAGCAGCTTTACGATAGCGGGGGCCAACACAGATACGCAGTATTTT. Residues: CASSFTIAGANTDTQYF.

V and J are TRBV4-1 and TRBJ1-1; D may be TRBD1 (5 bases). This CDR3 is built from 18 residues. The germline CDR1 and CDR2 sequences are MGHRA and YSYEKL. V was cut by 1 base and J by 0 bases, with 18 bases left in between. CDR3 loop: CASSQGHFGGSLNTEAFF. As DNA, the CDR3 is TGCGCCAGCAGCCAAGGTCACTTCGGGGGGTCGTTGAACACTGAAGCTTTCTTT.

To note about this clone: One junction end does not reproduce the germline sequence, and a read error may be involved. V usage is TRBV7-9 and J usage is TRBJ1-4; D perhaps matches TRBD1 (5 bases). This CDR3 region has 11 residues. Looked up from germline, CDR1 is SEHNR and CDR2 is FQNEAQ (reference sequence). CDR3 in DNA: TGTGCCAGCAGCTCGGGTGGGGGACGCCAATTT. Amino acid sequence: CASSSGGGRQF.

Notes on this clone: The same CDR3 is also encoded by other DNA sequences in this sample. V and J are TRBV2 and TRBJ2-5; no reliable D call. V dropped 4 bases and J dropped 0 bases, with 3 bases sitting between them. This CDR3 has 12 residues. Germline V lookup: CDR1 SNHLY, CDR2 FYNNEI. CDR3 DNA: TGTGCCAGCAGTGGGGACCAAGAGACCCAGTACTTC. This encodes CASSGDQETQYF.

The V gene is TRBV25-1, the J gene TRBJ2-3, with D uncertain. CDR3 length equals 11 residues. Trimming left V 5 bases short and J 6 bases short, with 6 bases between. Germline CDR1 is MGHDK and CDR2 is SYGVNS. The CDR3 loop reads CASSLVDTQYF. Here the CDR3 DNA reads TGTGCCAGCAGTCTAGTGGATACGCAGTATTTT.

The CDR3 is CASRRPGHANTGELFF. The CDR3 DNA follows: TGTGCCAGCAGGAGACCGGGACATGCGAACACCGGGGAGCTGTTTTTT. The gene calls are TRBV11-2 and TRBJ2-2; maybe TRBD1 (6 bases). The V end was cut by 6 bases, the J end by 0 bases, with 14 bases between. Germline V lookup: CDR1 SGHAT, CDR2 FQNNGV. This CDR3 has 16 residues.

The V and J genes are TRBV6-5 and TRBJ2-1; a weak D match, TRBD2 (6 bases). The CDR3 sequence is 13 residues long. CDR1 and CDR2 from the germline V gene are MNHEY and SVGAGI. Between the trimmed V and J ends, which lost 2 bases and 9 bases, there was a span of 11 bases. The CDR3 region has the DNA TGTGCCAGCAGTTACGCTAGCGTGCGTGAGCAGTTCTTC. Its translation is CASSYASVREQFF.

The chain's CDR3 is CASRPGGTPQETQYF. As DNA, the CDR3 is TGCGCCAGCCGACCCGGCGGGACACCGCAAGAGACCCAGTACTTC. V usage is TRBV5-1 and J usage is TRBJ2-5; either TRBD1 or TRBD2 may fit D (6 bases each). CDR3 size: 15 residues. The V and J ends lost 7 bases and 2 bases respectively, with 18 bases between them. Germline V gene data show CDR1 as SGHRS and CDR2 as YFSETQ.

The chain is built from TRBV7-7 and TRBJ2-2; 8 bases are shared with TRBD2. J gave up 6 bases and V 5 bases, and 8 bases lay outside the gene matches. The CDR3 has 15 amino acids. Germline CDR1 and CDR2: SSHAT and FNYEAQ (reference sequence). The CDR3 reads CASSPRGGLSGELFF. CDR3 bases: TGTGCCAGCAGCCCTCGGGGGGGGTTATCCGGGGAGCTGTTTTTT.

The rearrangement links TRBV7-9 to TRBJ2-1, with 7 bases identical to TRBD2. The ends lost 4 bases at V and 2 bases at J; junction bases unmatched: 5. Germline CDR1 SEHNR, CDR2 FQNEAQ (reference sequence). CDR3 size: 15 residues. This CDR3 is CASSSGTTPYNEQFF. The DNA of the CDR3 is TGTGCCAGCAGCTCGGGGACTACTCCCTACAATGAGCAGTTCTTC. Together with reference TRBV7-9 and TRBJ2-1, the CDR3 gives the full variable domain: DTGVSQNPRHKITKRGQNVTFRCDPISEHNRLYWYRQTLGQGPEFLTYFQNEAQLEKSRLLSDRFSAERPKGSFSTLEIQRTEQGDSAMYLCASSSGTTPYNEQFFGPGTRLTVL.